The rows below give T cell receptor beta chains drawn from one sample of a study of Graves' ophthalmopathy and Graves' hyperthyroidism. Each CDR3 protein is one row after TCRdb ran MiXCR on the multiplex PCR reads. The data hold about 1.2 million distinct CDR3 sequences, with roughly 35% observed a single time. The sequenced material came from peripheral blood or thyroid tissue (not recorded which). These TCRs come from an adult man with Graves' hyperthyroidism. The CDR3 runs from the conserved cysteine through the conserved F or W. Fields, in order: D gene, V gene, clone size, J gene, CDR3 protein, CDR3 DNA. A D gene is named only where the DNA matches it firmly. Clone size is given for some rows only: seen once, a few or many times, or a class if the clone is expanded.

D: NA; V: TRBV4-1; size: NA; J: TRBJ2-2; CDR3: CASSQGAGNTGELFF; DNA: TGCGCCAGCAGCCAAGGGGCAGGGAACACCGGGGAGCTGTTTTTT
D: NA; V: TRBV4-2; size: NA; J: TRBJ2-7; CDR3: CASSQDGGQGPYEQYF; DNA: TGTGCCAGCAGCCAAGATGGGGGCCAGGGGCCATACGAGCAGTACTTC
D: NA; V: TRBV6-2/TRBV6-3; size: NA; J: TRBJ2-5; CDR3: CASSCIEEQEETQYF; DNA: TGTGCCAGCAGTTGCATTGAAGAACAGGAAGAGACCCAGTACTTC
D: NA; V: TRBV25-1; size: NA; J: TRBJ2-7; CDR3: CAARVWGKQYF; DNA: TGTGCTGCGAGAGTTTGGGGCAAGCAGTACTTC
D: NA; V: TRBV24-1; size: many; J: TRBJ1-5; CDR3: CATSESGVSNQPQHF; DNA: TGTGCCACCAGTGAATCGGGGGTTAGCAATCAGCCCCAGCATTTT
D: NA; V: TRBV11-2; size: many; J: TRBJ1-1; CDR3: CASSPLRNTEAFF; DNA: TGTGCCAGCAGCCCTCTCAGGAACACTGAAGCTTTCTTT
D: NA; V: TRBV6-6; size: many; J: TRBJ1-5; CDR3: CASSYAGANQPQHF; DNA: TGTGCCAGCAGTTACGCAGGGGCCAATCAGCCCCAGCATTTT
D: TRBD1; V: TRBV25-1; size: NA; J: TRBJ1-4; CDR3: CASSLRGQGARTEKLFF; DNA: TGTGCCAGCAGCTTGAGGGGACAGGGGGCGCGAACTGAAAAACTGTTTTTT
D: NA; V: TRBV7-9; size: few; J: TRBJ2-7; CDR3: CASSFEGSGYEQYF; DNA: TGTGCCAGCAGCTTCGAGGGCAGTGGGTACGAGCAGTACTTC
D: NA; V: TRBV2; size: NA; J: TRBJ1-5; CDR3: CASSRGGNEEPQHF; DNA: TGTGCCAGCAGCCGGGGGGGCAACGAGGAGCCCCAGCATTTT
D: NA; V: TRBV10-2; size: NA; J: TRBJ2-5; CDR3: CASSRLSGTQYF; DNA: TGTGCCAGTAGTCGATTGTCGGGGACCCAGTACTTC
D: TRBD2; V: TRBV4-2; size: few; J: TRBJ2-7; CDR3: CASSRERREEHSF; DNA: TGTGCCAGCAGCCGAGAACGTCGGGAGGAGCATTCCTTC
D: NA; V: TRBV15; size: few; J: TRBJ1-5; CDR3: CATSRDPGRNQPQHF; DNA: TGTGCCACCAGCAGAGATCCAGGACGCAATCAGCCCCAGCATTTT
D: NA; V: TRBV12-5; size: many; J: TRBJ2-5; CDR3: CASGLSQETQYF; DNA: TGTGCTAGTGGTTTGAGCCAAGAGACCCAGTACTTC
D: NA; V: TRBV7-2; size: NA; J: TRBJ1-1; CDR3: CASRSGTLSWAFF; DNA: TGTGCCAGCAGGTCTGGGACACTCTCCTGGGCTTTCTTT
D: NA; V: TRBV5-1; size: many; J: TRBJ2-7; CDR3: CASSPGTAEGLEQYF; DNA: TGCGCCAGCAGCCCGGGGACGGCAGAGGGTCTGGAGCAGTACTTC
D: NA; V: TRBV12-3/TRBV12-4; size: many; J: TRBJ1-2; CDR3: CASSSAWSGGYTF; DNA: TGTGCCAGCAGTTCGGCGTGGAGTGGGGGCTACACCTTC
D: NA; V: TRBV24-1; size: NA; J: TRBJ1-2; CDR3: CATSATVTGNPNYGYTF; DNA: TGTGCCACCAGTGCTACCGTCACAGGGAACCCTAACTATGGCTACACCTTC
D: NA; V: TRBV24-1; size: NA; J: TRBJ2-7; CDR3: CASGVVQGLTYEQYF; DNA: TGTGCCAGCGGCGTCGTGCAGGGGCTCACCTACGAGCAGTACTTC
D: TRBD1; V: TRBV10-3; size: NA; J: TRBJ1-5; CDR3: CAISGTGGEGSNQPQHF; DNA: TGTGCCATCAGTGGGACAGGGGGAGAGGGAAGCAATCAGCCCCAGCATTTT
D: NA; V: TRBV6-5; size: NA; J: TRBJ1-4; CDR3: CASSPISTVLKLFF; DNA: TGTGCCAGCAGTCCCATCTCGACAGTCCTAAAACTGTTTTTT
D: NA; V: TRBV3-1; size: few; J: TRBJ1-3; CDR3: CASFHTIYF; DNA: TGTGCCAGCTTCCACACCATATATTTT
D: TRBD1; V: TRBV7-2; size: NA; J: TRBJ1-6; CDR3: CASSLSGTEHSPLHF; DNA: TGTGCCAGCAGCTTATCTGGGACAGAACATTCACCCCTCCACTTT
D: TRBD2; V: TRBV10-3; size: many; J: TRBJ2-5; CDR3: CAISGRLAGAETQYF; DNA: TGTGCCATCAGTGGAAGACTAGCGGGAGCAGAGACCCAGTACTTC
D: TRBD1; V: TRBV2; size: few; J: TRBJ2-5; CDR3: CAISAGTGGNQPQYF; DNA: TGTGCCATCAGTGCCGGGACAGGGGGCAATCAGCCCCAGTACTTC
D: NA; V: TRBV25-1; size: many; J: TRBJ1-1; CDR3: CASSPAQPKEAFF; DNA: TGTGCCAGCAGCCCGGCTCAGCCGAAGGAAGCTTTCTTT
D: TRBD2; V: TRBV6-5; size: few; J: TRBJ2-7; CDR3: CASSATRTSGRYEQYF; DNA: TGTGCCAGCAGCGCAACCCGGACTAGCGGCCGCTACGAGCAGTACTTC
D: NA; V: TRBV20-1; size: NA; J: TRBJ1-5; CDR3: CSARDMGGGNQPQHF; DNA: TGCAGTGCTAGAGATATGGGGGGCGGCAATCAGCCCCAGCATTTT
D: NA; V: TRBV7-2; size: few; J: TRBJ2-5; CDR3: CASSLFGGRETQYF; DNA: TGTGCCAGCAGCTTATTTGGGGGGAGAGAGACCCAGTACTTC
D: NA; V: TRBV12-3/TRBV12-4; size: NA; J: TRBJ1-1; CDR3: CASDLGPPNTEAFF; DNA: TGTGCCAGCGATCTCGGGCCTCCGAACACTGAAGCTTTCTTT
D: TRBD1; V: TRBV6-2/TRBV6-3; size: NA; J: TRBJ1-5; CDR3: CASGRTGFVEPQHF; DNA: TGTGCCAGCGGTAGGACAGGATTTGTGGAGCCCCAGCATTTT
D: TRBD1; V: TRBV9; size: few; J: TRBJ2-5; CDR3: CAWSGDRGRETQYF; DNA: TGTGCCTGGAGCGGCGACAGGGGGCGGGAGACCCAGTACTTC
D: NA; V: TRBV29-1; size: NA; J: TRBJ2-2; CDR3: CSVHPGQGELFF; DNA: TGCAGCGTTCATCCGGGGCAAGGGGAGCTGTTTTTT
D: NA; V: TRBV7-2; size: many; J: TRBJ2-5; CDR3: CASSPEAGQETQYF; DNA: TGTGCCAGCAGCCCAGAGGCAGGACAAGAGACCCAGTACTTC
D: NA; V: TRBV20-1; size: many; J: TRBJ2-5; CDR3: CSARTAGRETQYF; DNA: TGCAGTGCTAGAACGGCGGGTCGAGAGACCCAGTACTTC
D: NA; V: TRBV20-1; size: many; J: TRBJ1-5; CDR3: CSARDDSYQPQHF; DNA: TGCAGTGCTAGAGATGACAGTTATCAGCCCCAGCATTTT
D: NA; V: TRBV7-2; size: few; J: TRBJ1-2; CDR3: CASSSGTPSFYGYTF; DNA: TGTGCCAGCAGCTCCGGGACACCATCATTTTATGGCTACACCTTC
D: NA; V: TRBV3-1; size: NA; J: TRBJ1-5; CDR3: CASSLTGSGNQPQHF; DNA: TGTGCCAGCAGTCTAACAGGGTCGGGTAATCAGCCCCAGCATTTT
D: NA; V: TRBV29-1; size: NA; J: TRBJ2-3; CDR3: CSVGSAVADTQYF; DNA: TGCAGCGTTGGTAGCGCGGTCGCAGATACGCAGTATTTT
D: NA; V: TRBV7-8; size: many; J: TRBJ2-7; CDR3: CASSSVRTVYEQYF; DNA: TGTGCCAGCAGCTCAGTGCGGACGGTCTACGAGCAGTACTTC
D: TRBD1; V: TRBV12-3/TRBV12-4; size: NA; J: TRBJ2-2; CDR3: CASSSNRGPTGELFF; DNA: TGTGCCAGCAGTTCGAACAGGGGTCCAACCGGGGAGCTGTTTTTT
D: TRBD1; V: TRBV7-2; size: many; J: TRBJ2-7; CDR3: CASSLNRDRAHEQYF; DNA: TGTGCCAGCAGCTTGAACCGGGACAGGGCCCACGAGCAGTACTTC
D: NA; V: TRBV5-6; size: NA; J: TRBJ2-2; CDR3: CASSLGGKGHLNTGELFF; DNA: TGTGCCAGCAGCTTGGGGGGAAAGGGACACCTAAACACCGGGGAGCTGTTTTTT
D: NA; V: TRBV2; size: many; J: TRBJ1-1; CDR3: CASSARVAEAFF; DNA: TGTGCCAGCAGTGCCCGGGTCGCTGAAGCTTTCTTT
D: TRBD1; V: TRBV5-1; size: NA; J: TRBJ2-7; CDR3: CASSSGQVTF; DNA: TGCGCCAGCAGCTCCGGACAGGTCACTTTC
D: NA; V: TRBV25-1; size: NA; J: TRBJ1-1; CDR3: CACSASWGQNTEAFF; DNA: NA
D: TRBD1; V: TRBV10-2; size: NA; J: TRBJ2-5; CDR3: CASSEWDRGMKTQYF; DNA: TGCGCCAGCAGTGAGTGGGACAGGGGCATGAAGACCCAGTACTTC
D: NA; V: TRBV5-8; size: few; J: TRBJ1-3; CDR3: CASSLVSRGVAGNTIYF; DNA: TGTGCCAGCAGCTTGGTATCCAGGGGAGTAGCCGGAAACACCATATATTTT
D: NA; V: TRBV7-8; size: many; J: TRBJ1-4; CDR3: CASSLGSGVLSTNEKLFF; DNA: TGTGCCAGCAGCTTAGGGTCCGGGGTCCTTTCGACTAATGAAAAACTGTTTTTT
D: TRBD2; V: TRBV7-9; size: NA; J: TRBJ2-7; CDR3: CASSQEGLGVGQYF; DNA: TGCGCCAGCAGCCAAGAGGGACTAGGAGTCGGGCAGTACTTC